Shown below are 19 T cell receptor beta chains from a single sample sequenced in a study of technical replicates of blood from several donors. Measured with immunoSEQ multiplex PCR; TCRdb has only the in-frame clones, and not every one. The sample lists roughly 90,000 clones, about 94% seen once, with 0.24% in the top ten. Sample: T cells isolated from PBMCs. These receptors all come from a human donor in good health.

The V and J genes are TRBV28 and TRBJ1-2; the D is unclear. CDR3 length: 13 residues. Trimming took 5 bases from V and 2 from J, leaving 9 bases between them. Germline V gene sequence: CDR1 MDHEN, CDR2 SYDVKM. The CDR3 region has the DNA TGTGCCAGCAGTGCTGGGGAGAACTATGGCTACACCTTC. Encoded protein: CASSAGENYGYTF.

The V gene is TRBV14, the J gene TRBJ2-1; 8 bases match TRBD2. V was clipped by 6 bases and J by 8 bases; unmatched bases: 15. Germline V gene sequence: CDR1 SGHDN, CDR2 FVKESK. The CDR3 extends over 16 amino acids. CDR3 loop: CASSGIAGTDLDEQFF. CDR3 DNA sequence: TGTGCCAGCAGTGGGATAGCGGGAACGGATTTAGATGAGCAGTTCTTC.

This clone was observed a handful of times. This chain links TRBV30 with TRBJ1-1, with 9 bases that match TRBD1. The CDR3 is 20 residues long. CDR1 and CDR2 (germline): GTSNPN, SVGIG (reference sequence). The V and J ends lost 2 bases and 1 base, in that order; junction bases with no gene match: 20. In nucleotides, the CDR3 is TGTGCCTGGAGTCTATCCTTCCGGGACAGGGAACAATTATGGAACACTGAAGCTTTCTTT. It specifies CAWSLSFRDREQLWNTEAFF.

The chain combines TRBV6-4 with TRBJ1-3; 10 bases are a match to TRBD1. J lost 5 bases, V lost 7 bases, and 11 bases had no gene match. Looked up from germline, CDR1 is MRHNA and CDR2 is SNTAGT. The CDR3 totals 16 residues. For the CDR3, the DNA is TGTGCCAGCAAGATTAGGACAGGGGGTTTTAGAAACACCATATATTTT. It encodes CASKIRTGGFRNTIYF.

V usage is TRBV6-1 and J usage is TRBJ1-1; TRBD1 agrees at 8 bases. The length of the CDR3 is 17 residues. Germline-derived CDR1 and CDR2 are MNHNS and SASEGT. Losses at the gene ends were 3 bases for V and 0 bases for J; bases not matched to a gene: 9. CDR3 loop: CASSDRFRGQVNTEAFF. CDR3 sequence (DNA): TGTGCCAGCAGTGATAGGTTCCGGGGACAGGTGAACACTGAAGCTTTCTTT.

The chain recombines TRBV28 with TRBJ2-2; D is undetermined. The CDR3 length is 13 residues. Trimming pared 5 bases from V and 5 bases from J, leaving 9 bases between. The germline V gene has CDR1 MDHEN and CDR2 SYDVKM. For the CDR3, the DNA is TGTGCCAGCAGTGTATCCAGTACCGGGGAGCTGTTTTTT. This translates into CASSVSSTGELFF.

The genes are TRBV9 and TRBJ2-2, with 8 bases aligning to TRBD2. The CDR3 has 14 residues. Per the germline V gene, CDR1 is SGDLS and CDR2 is YYNGEE. Trimming at V came to 1 base and at J to 8 bases, leaving 4 bases not matched to a gene. DNA for the CDR3: TGTGCCAGCAGCGTATATAGCGGGGTGGGGGAGCTGTTTTTT. Amino acids: CASSVYSGVGELFF. The variable domain in full, completed from reference TRBV9 and TRBJ2-2, reads DSGVTQTPKHLITATGQRVTLRCSPRSGDLSVYWYQQSLDQGLQFLIQYYNGEERAKGNILERFSAQQFPDLHSELNLSSLELGDSALYFCASSVYSGVGELFFGEGSRLTVL.

The chain carries TRBV7-3 and TRBJ1-6, with TRBD1 matching 11 bases. With V trimmed by 5 bases and J by 14 bases, 8 bases remained unmatched. This CDR3 contains 14 residues. Germline CDR1 SGHTA, CDR2 FQGTGA. The CDR3 loop is CASSQGQGGEALHF. In DNA, the CDR3 is TGTGCCAGCAGCCAGGGACAGGGGGGAGAAGCCCTCCACTTT.

This chain connects TRBV15 to TRBJ1-2; D gene unclear. CDR1 and CDR2 from the germline V gene are LNHNV and YYDKDF (reference sequence). Trimming shortened V by 0 bases and J by 1 base, and 6 bases separated the two germline ends. CDR3 size: 14 residues. CDR3 in DNA: TGTGCCACCAGCAGAGATACGGGTAACTATGGCTACACCTTC. Protein: CATSRDTGNYGYTF.

The J gene is TRBJ1-6, the V gene TRBV12-5, with 7 bases fitting TRBD1. V gave up 0 bases and J gave up 8 bases; unmatched junction bases: 16. The V gene's germline CDR1 is LGHNT and CDR2 FRNRAP. This CDR3 comprises 19 residues. The DNA for the CDR3 is TGTGCTAGTGGTTTGGTTTTCACCGGAGGGGGCCTCGGGGATTCACCCCTCCACTTT. As protein: CASGLVFTGGGLGDSPLHF. Full variable domain (remainder filled in from reference TRBV12-5 and TRBJ1-6): DARVTQTPRHKVTEMGQEVTMRCQPILGHNTVFWYRQTMMQGLELLAYFRNRAPLDDSGMPKDRFSAEMPDATLATLKIQPSEPRDSAVYFCASGLVFTGGGLGDSPLHFGNGTRLTVT.

The rearrangement uses TRBV7-2 and TRBJ2-1; 7 bases are a match to TRBD2. J was trimmed by 8 bases and V by 1 base; bases with no gene match: 11. The CDR3 contains 16 residues. Looked up from germline, CDR1 is SGHTA and CDR2 is FQGNSA. The CDR3 sequence is CASSLEGRGSFYEQFF. CDR3 coding DNA: TGTGCCAGCAGCTTAGAGGGGCGGGGGAGCTTCTATGAGCAGTTCTTC.

This clone was seen only a few times. The gene calls are TRBV30 and TRBJ1-2; tentatively, D is TRBD1 (5 bases). Germline CDR1 reads GTSNPN; CDR2 reads SVGIG (reference sequence). The CDR3 covers 12 residues. Trimming took 6 bases from V and 7 from J, leaving 15 bases between them. As DNA, the CDR3 is TGTGCCTGTGACCGGGGGTTGGGTGGCTACACCTTC. Translated: CACDRGLGGYTF.

The chain uses TRBV6-5 and TRBJ1-1; D ambiguous. Trimming removed 6 bases at V and 3 bases at J, with 17 bases between. The CDR3 runs to 15 residues. From germline, CDR1 is MNHEY and CDR2 SVGAGI. The CDR3 region has the DNA TGTGCCAGCAGCCCGCGACGGCGGGTAGACACTGAAGCTTTCTTT. It translates to CASSPRRRVDTEAFF.

This clone has just one count. One end of the junction does not line up with germline, which may come from a read error. The chain joins TRBV7-9 to TRBJ1-2, with a tentative D call TRBD1 (5 bases). The CDR3 runs 14 residues. Germline CDR1 is SEHNR and CDR2 is FQNEAQ (reference sequence). CDR3 sequence: CASSLSGTKYGYTF. CDR3 nucleotide sequence: TGTGCCAGCAGCTTATCGGGGACTAAGTATGGCTACACCTTC.

V and J are TRBV5-5 and TRBJ1-5, with D tentatively TRBD1 (6 bases). The CDR3 runs 16 residues. With 4 bases removed from V and 1 base from J, the gap between germline ends came to 15 bases. Germline V gene data show CDR1 as SGHKS and CDR2 as YYEKEE (reference sequence). CDR3 in amino acids: CASSRSTGISNQPQHF. The CDR3 bases are TGTGCCAGCAGCCGTAGCACAGGGATCAGCAATCAGCCCCAGCATTTT.

The J gene is TRBJ1-1, the V gene TRBV19; a possible D gene is TRBD1 (5 bases). The ends were cut back, 6 bases at V and 1 base at J, with 12 bases in the middle. The CDR3 runs 14 residues. From germline, CDR1 is LNHDA and CDR2 SQIVND (reference sequence). The CDR3 bases are TGTGCCAGTAGGAGGGGCGGGGGGAACACTGAAGCTTTCTTT. Its protein is CASRRGGGNTEAFF.

The DNA of the CDR3 is TGCGCCAGCAGCTTGGGCAGGGGGCGCTTTGACACTGAAGCTTTCTTT. The encoded protein is CASSLGRGRFDTEAFF. The rearrangement uses TRBV5-1 and TRBJ1-1; TRBD1 matches 8 bases. The CDR3 totals 16 residues. J gave up 3 bases and V 0 bases, and 7 bases lay outside the gene matches. Germline CDR1 and CDR2: SGHRS and YFSETQ. Supplemented by reference TRBV5-1 and TRBJ1-1, the full variable domain reads KAGVTQTPRYLIKTRGQQVTLSCSPISGHRSVSWYQQTPGQGLQFLFEYFSETQRNKGNFPGRFSGRQFSNSRSEMNVSTLELGDSALYLCASSLGRGRFDTEAFFGQGTRLTVV.

V and J are TRBV18 and TRBJ1-2, with a weak D call TRBD1 (5 bases). Trimming stripped 0 bases from V and 3 bases from J, with 11 bases between. This CDR3 has 15 amino acids. Germline CDR1 reads KGHSH; CDR2 reads LQKENI. The CDR3 DNA is TGTGCCAGCTCACCACCGGGGGGACCATACTATGGCTACACCTTC. Translated: CASSPPGGPYYGYTF.

The J gene is TRBJ1-5, the V gene TRBV18; TRBD1 is a possible D gene (6 bases). CDR1 and CDR2 from the germline V gene are KGHSH and LQKENI. This CDR3 is 16 amino acids long. Trimming removed 3 bases at V and 6 bases at J, with 18 bases between. CDR3 nucleotide sequence: TGTGCCAGCTCACCCAGGTCAGGGGCGGGTATTCAGCCCCAGCATTTT. Its translation: CASSPRSGAGIQPQHF.